One sample yielded the 3 T cell receptor beta chains listed below, sequenced in a study of early T cells in non-severe SARS-CoV-2 infection. TCRdb reanalysed the 5' RACE reads using MiXCR and keeps one entry per CDR3 protein. The sample consists of about 76,000 distinct CDR3 sequences, roughly a sixth of them appearing once. The sample consisted of whole blood. The receptors were sampled from an adult who was a healthcare worker with PCR-confirmed SARS-CoV-2 infection or an uninfected control (not recorded which).

V is TRBV9 and J is TRBJ2-7; D not certain. Germline CDR1 and CDR2: SGDLS and YYNGEE. With 1 base removed from V and 4 bases from J, the gap between germline ends came to 12 bases. The CDR3 loop spans 14 amino acids. The CDR3, as DNA: TGTGCCAGCAGCGTAAGCGTCTTTGATTACGAGCAGTACTTC. Translation: CASSVSVFDYEQYF.

Ten or more counts support this clonotype. The chain links TRBV27 to TRBJ1-5; no clear D. The CDR3 is 14 residues long. Germline V gene sequence: CDR1 MNHEY, CDR2 SMNVEV (reference sequence). The germline V and J ends were trimmed by 6 bases and 1 base, with 10 bases remaining between them. The CDR3 coding sequence is TGTGCCAGCAGACCCGACATAAGCAATCAGCCCCAGCATTTT. Protein: CASRPDISNQPQHF.

Many counts were recorded for this clonotype. The chain is built from TRBV7-8 and TRBJ2-1, with D uncertain. CDR1 is SGHVS and CDR2 is FQNEAQ in the germline V gene. The ends were cut back, 5 bases at V and 13 bases at J, with 15 bases in the middle. The CDR3 length is 12 residues. CDR3 region: CASSTDIVSQFF. The CDR3 DNA is TGTGCCAGCAGCACAGACATTGTCTCTCAGTTCTTC.